This TCR beta chain was sequenced for a study of beta chain features in type 1 diabetes. Study as a whole: Sorted cells from all samples, numbering 107,917,701, were examined.

Each sorted fraction was over 95% pure. Investigators reverse transcribed all isolated RNA, so they sequenced expressed TCRB transcripts. TCRdb's table, derived via immunoSEQ multiplex PCR, lists solely in-frame clones and lacks some. The table has some 350,000 clones, roughly 14% seen once. Per germline, CDR1 LNHNV and CDR2 YYDKDF (reference sequence). This CDR3 is built from 13 residues. The V and J ends lost 1 base and 8 bases respectively, with 11 bases between them. This clone was counted a few times. Its antigen is undetermined. General observations from the study: Researchers report that Type 1 diabetes patients had moderately but significantly shorter TCRB CDR3s across all four CD4+ subsets.

The V gene is TRBV15, the J gene TRBJ1-2; TRBD1 might be the D (5 bases). Sequencing was performed on naive CD4+ T cells from blood. The receptor's source is a woman between 18 and 29 years old with type 1 diabetes. The chain's CDR3 is CATSRARVVGYTF. The CDR3 nucleotides are TGTGCCACCAGCAGAGCCAGGGTGGTCGGCTACACCTTC.